One T cell receptor (beta chain) is described in this entry. Its antigen is not identified. Expressed TCRB transcripts were sequenced because the isolated RNA had all been reverse transcribed beforehand. Some clones are missing from TCRdb's copy, which holds only in-frame ones; the method was immunoSEQ multiplex PCR. The sample holds hundreds of thousands of clones; 10% to 15% are singletons and the top ten take approximately 0.01%. Trimming removed 4 bases from V and 6 bases from J, with 8 bases in between. The germline gives CDR1 SGDLS, CDR2 YYNGEE. The CDR3 totals 12 residues. These data come from a study of beta chain features in type 1 diabetes. The study, taken as a whole, reports: Among all four CD4+ subsets, Type 1 diabetes patients had TCRB CDR3s that were moderately but significantly shorter.

Sequencing was done on a sample of naive CD4+ T cells from blood. This clonotype was obtained from a woman between 18 and 29 years old with type 1 diabetes. V is TRBV9 and J is TRBJ2-1; no clear D gene. CDR3 sequence (DNA): TGTGCCAGCAGCCCCACTTCCAATGAGCAGTTCTTC. It yields the protein CASSPTSNEQFF. The variable domain in full, completed from reference TRBV9 and TRBJ2-1, reads DSGVTQTPKHLITATGQRVTLRCSPRSGDLSVYWYQQSLDQGLQFLIQYYNGEERAKGNILERFSAQQFPDLHSELNLSSLELGDSALYFCASSPTSNEQFFGPGTRLTVL.